These 25 T cell receptor beta chains originate from one sample sequenced in a study of CXCR3-negative and CXCR3-positive naive CD8 T cells. TRB cDNA was prepared as libraries by UMI-labeled 5' RACE. TCRdb reanalyzed the 5' RACE reads, giving one entry per CDR3 protein sequence and no DNA. Listed are 50,000 to 55,000 distinct CDR3 sequences; approximately 1.6% falls within the top ten. Sequenced input: naive CXCR3- CD8+ T cells from blood. Stated subset: CD45RO-CCR7+CD27+CD95- naive CD8+ T cells lacking CXCR3 (TNR3-). The source is a human donor in good health. Some clones in this sample may be carry-over from other donors' samples.

The J gene is TRBJ2-1, the V gene TRBV6-2 or TRBV6-3; TCRdb calls TRBD2, which cannot be checked without DNA. The CDR3 loop spans 16 amino acids. Germline V CDR1 and CDR2: MNHEY, SVGEGT. The CDR3 spells CASRPFSGSVYNEQFF.

The gene calls are TRBV6-4 and TRBJ2-3; the D call from TCRdb, TRBD2, cannot be confirmed without DNA. The germline gives CDR1 MRHNA, CDR2 SNTAGT. The CDR3 extends over 15 amino acids. The CDR3 reads CASSAGTSGTDTQYF.

The chain joins TRBV25-1 to TRBJ1-2. The CDR3 sequence is 12 residues long. Germline V gene lookup returns CDR1 MGHDK and CDR2 SYGVNS. CDR3 residues: CASSTRDHGYTF.

The gene calls are TRBV6-2 or TRBV6-3 and TRBJ2-7; TCRdb outputs TRBD2, but without DNA this stays unchecked. The CDR3 loop spans 15 amino acids. Germline V gene data show CDR1 as MNHEY and CDR2 as SVGEGT. CDR3 in amino acids: CASSRRREVSYEQYF.

The chain employs TRBV4-1 and TRBJ2-1; TCRdb returns TRBD1, unconfirmable since there is no DNA. Germline V gives CDR1 MGHRA, CDR2 YSYEKL. The CDR3 totals 14 residues. This CDR3 is CASSQLRAYNEQFF.

The rearrangement joins TRBV28 to TRBJ2-7; checking the TCRdb D call of TRBD2 is not possible without DNA. The CDR3 spans 17 residues. CDR1 and CDR2 (germline): MDHEN, SYDVKM. CDR3 in amino acids: CASSLSWTSEVSYEQYF.

The J gene is TRBJ2-7, the V gene TRBV7-9; there is no DNA to check the TCRdb D call of TRBD2. Per germline, CDR1 SEHNR and CDR2 FQNEAQ (reference sequence). The CDR3 totals 15 residues. CDR3 region: CASSPAGSGSYEQYF.

This chain links TRBV12-3 or TRBV12-4 with TRBJ1-5; as DNA is missing, the TRBD1 call by TCRdb cannot be tested. The CDR3 has 13 residues. This CDR3 reads CASSQGGTQPQHF.

The chain combines TRBV3-2 with TRBJ1-6. TRBV3-2 is a pseudogene locus. This CDR3 comprises 16 residues. The CDR3 reads CASSQEWVYINSPLHF.

The chain recombines TRBV5-1 with TRBJ2-5; TCRdb gives TRBD1 as the D gene, but with no DNA this cannot be confirmed. CDR3 length: 15 amino acids. The germline CDR1 and CDR2 sequences are SGHRS and YFSETQ. CDR3 sequence: CASSFGQGRGETQYF.

This chain connects TRBV14 to TRBJ2-1; TCRdb returns TRBD1, unconfirmable since there is no DNA. There are 15 residues in the CDR3. Germline loops: CDR1 SGHDN, CDR2 FVKESK. The CDR3 sequence is CASSQGKAGWNEQFF.

The V call is TRBV28, the J call TRBJ2-1. Per germline, CDR1 MDHEN and CDR2 SYDVKM. The CDR3 totals 11 residues. CDR3: CASSANNEQFF.

This chain connects TRBV13 to TRBJ2-3; the D call from TCRdb, TRBD2, cannot be confirmed without DNA. The CDR3 is made up of 17 amino acids. Germline CDR1 reads PRHDT; CDR2 reads FYEKMQ (reference sequence). CDR3 residues: CASSLLGLAGFTDTQYF.

The rearrangement uses TRBV12-3 or TRBV12-4 and TRBJ2-1. The length of the CDR3 is 13 residues. The CDR3 region is CASSPRRVDEQFF.

The chain has TRBV5-1 and TRBJ2-1; TCRdb returns TRBD1, unconfirmable since there is no DNA. The CDR3 is made up of 17 amino acids. The germline V gene encodes CDR1 SGHRS and CDR2 YFSETQ. The CDR3 reads CASSWPQRTGDYNEQFF.

The chain is built from TRBV27 and TRBJ1-4. The germline V gene has CDR1 MNHEY and CDR2 SMNVEV (reference sequence). The CDR3 loop spans 16 amino acids. The chain's CDR3 is CASSGEGDPTNEKLFF.

The CDR3 sequence is CASSLEGRLNEQFF. V and J are TRBV13 and TRBJ2-1; TCRdb selects TRBD2, and the lack of DNA leaves this call unchecked. CDR3 size: 14 residues. Looked up from germline, CDR1 is PRHDT and CDR2 is FYEKMQ (reference sequence).

The chain recombines TRBV5-1 with TRBJ2-5. The V gene's germline CDR1 is SGHRS and CDR2 YFSETQ. This CDR3 is 13 amino acids long. The CDR3 sequence: CASSLVPEETQYF.

This clonotype is labeled medium-sized based on frequency. The genes are TRBV7-2 and TRBJ2-7; the D call from TCRdb, TRBD1, cannot be confirmed without DNA. This CDR3 has 11 amino acids. CDR1 and CDR2 (germline): SGHTA, FQGNSA. This CDR3 reads CASSPGYEQYF.

This sequence joins TRBV9 and TRBJ2-2; absent DNA, TCRdb's TRBD1 call cannot be checked. CDR1 and CDR2 from the germline V gene are SGDLS and YYNGEE. The CDR3 is made up of 15 amino acids. This CDR3 reads CASNTPGVETGELFF.

The chain combines TRBV4-3 with TRBJ1-6. The CDR3 loop spans 14 amino acids. The germline V gene has CDR1 LGHNA and CDR2 YSLEER. The CDR3 reads CASSQDSINSPLHF.

J is TRBJ2-7 and V is TRBV20-1; the TCRdb D gene call, TRBD1, has no DNA to confirm it. From germline, CDR1 is DFQATT and CDR2 SNEGSKA (reference sequence). The CDR3 is made up of 13 amino acids. CDR3 in amino acids: CSATGTETYEQYF.

The gene calls are TRBV29-1 and TRBJ1-1; TCRdb lists TRBD1, though no DNA is available to test this call. There are 14 residues in the CDR3. In germline, CDR1 is SQVTM, CDR2 ANQGSEA. The CDR3 sequence: CSVGTGDGNTEAFF.

This rearrangement joins TRBV6-2 or TRBV6-3 to TRBJ2-7; TCRdb's assignment of TRBD1 cannot be checked, as there is no DNA. CDR3 length equals 17 residues. Per germline, CDR1 MNHEY and CDR2 SVGEGT. The CDR3 loop is CASSSPTTDRERYEQYF.

The rearrangement links TRBV12-3 or TRBV12-4 to TRBJ2-1; with no DNA, the TCRdb D assignment of TRBD2 cannot be verified. The CDR3 is 15 residues long. CDR3 loop: CASSLARLAWNEQFF.